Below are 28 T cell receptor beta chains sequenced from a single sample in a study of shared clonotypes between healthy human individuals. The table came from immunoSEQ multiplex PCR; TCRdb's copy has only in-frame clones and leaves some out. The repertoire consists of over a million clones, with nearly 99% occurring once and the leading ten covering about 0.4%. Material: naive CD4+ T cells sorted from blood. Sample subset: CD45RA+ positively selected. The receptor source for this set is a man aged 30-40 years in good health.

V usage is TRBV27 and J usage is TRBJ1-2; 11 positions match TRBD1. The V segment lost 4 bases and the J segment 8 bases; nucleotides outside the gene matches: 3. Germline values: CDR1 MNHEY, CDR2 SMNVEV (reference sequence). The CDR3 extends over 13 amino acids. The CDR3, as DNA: TGTGCCAGCAGTTGGGACAGGGGGGGCGGCTACACCTTC. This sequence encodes CASSWDRGGGYTF.

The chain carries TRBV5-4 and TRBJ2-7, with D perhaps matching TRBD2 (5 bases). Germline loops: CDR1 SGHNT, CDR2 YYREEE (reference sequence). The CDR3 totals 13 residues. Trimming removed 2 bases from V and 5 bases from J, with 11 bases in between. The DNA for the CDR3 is TGTGCCAGCAGCTTTTGGGAGTCCAACGAGCAGTACTTC. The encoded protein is CASSFWESNEQYF.

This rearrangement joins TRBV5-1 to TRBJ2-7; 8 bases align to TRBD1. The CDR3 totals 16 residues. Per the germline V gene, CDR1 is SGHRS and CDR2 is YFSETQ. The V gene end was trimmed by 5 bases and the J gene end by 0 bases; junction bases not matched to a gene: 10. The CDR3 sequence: CASSSGGQIFSYEQYF. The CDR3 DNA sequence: TGCGCCAGCAGTTCAGGGGGCCAGATTTTCTCCTACGAGCAGTACTTC.

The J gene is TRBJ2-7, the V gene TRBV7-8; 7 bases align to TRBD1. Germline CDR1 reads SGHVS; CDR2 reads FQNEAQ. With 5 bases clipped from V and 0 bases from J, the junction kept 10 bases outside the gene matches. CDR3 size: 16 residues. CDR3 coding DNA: TGTGCCAGCAGCCAGATGGGACAGTTGAGCTCCTACGAGCAGTACTTC. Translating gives CASSQMGQLSSYEQYF.

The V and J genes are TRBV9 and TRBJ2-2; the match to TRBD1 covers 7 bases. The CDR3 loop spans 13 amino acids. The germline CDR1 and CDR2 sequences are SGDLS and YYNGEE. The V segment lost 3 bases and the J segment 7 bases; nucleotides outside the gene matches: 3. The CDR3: CASSATGVGELFF. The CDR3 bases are TGTGCCAGCAGCGCCACAGGGGTCGGGGAGCTGTTTTTT.

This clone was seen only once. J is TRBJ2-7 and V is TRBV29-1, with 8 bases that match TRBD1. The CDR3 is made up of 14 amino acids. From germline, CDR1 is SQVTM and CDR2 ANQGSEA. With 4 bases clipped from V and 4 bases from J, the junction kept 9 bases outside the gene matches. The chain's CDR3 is CSVGTGGSFYEQYF. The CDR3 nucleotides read TGCAGCGTTGGAACAGGGGGGTCCTTTTACGAGCAGTACTTC.

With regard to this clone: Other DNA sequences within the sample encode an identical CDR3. CDR3 amino acids: CASSPTGYEQYF. The CDR3, as DNA: TGTGCCAGCAGCCCAACGGGATACGAGCAGTACTTC. V is TRBV6-5 and J is TRBJ2-7; D might be TRBD2 (5 bases). V was clipped by 6 bases and J by 4 bases, with 10 bases between them. The CDR3 has 12 residues. The germline V gene encodes CDR1 MNHEY and CDR2 SVGAGI.

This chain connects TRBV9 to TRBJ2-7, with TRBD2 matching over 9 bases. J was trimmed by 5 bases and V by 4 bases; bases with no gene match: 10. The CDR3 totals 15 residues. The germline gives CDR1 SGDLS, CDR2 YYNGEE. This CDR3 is CASSPRLAVFHEQYF. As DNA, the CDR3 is TGTGCCAGCAGCCCTCGACTAGCGGTATTCCACGAGCAGTACTTC.

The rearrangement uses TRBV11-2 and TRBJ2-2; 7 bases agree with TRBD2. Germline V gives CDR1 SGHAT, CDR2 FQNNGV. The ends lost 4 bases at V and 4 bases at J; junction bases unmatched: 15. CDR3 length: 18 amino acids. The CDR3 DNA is TGTGCCAGCAGCTCCCTTTCCGTTAAGGGGAGGGGCACCGGGGAGCTGTTTTTT. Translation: CASSSLSVKGRGTGELFF.

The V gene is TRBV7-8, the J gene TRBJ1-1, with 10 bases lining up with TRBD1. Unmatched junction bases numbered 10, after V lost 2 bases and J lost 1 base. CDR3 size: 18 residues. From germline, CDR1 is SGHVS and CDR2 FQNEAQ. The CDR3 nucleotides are TGTGCCAGCAGCTTAAGAAGACCGGGACAGGGGACGAACACTGAAGCTTTCTTT. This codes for CASSLRRPGQGTNTEAFF.

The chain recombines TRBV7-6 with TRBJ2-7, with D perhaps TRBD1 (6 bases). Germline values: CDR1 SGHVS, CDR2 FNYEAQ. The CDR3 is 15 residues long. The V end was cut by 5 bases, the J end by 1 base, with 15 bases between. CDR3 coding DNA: TGTGCCAGCAGCATGAGACAGGATGAGTCCTACGAGCAGTACTTC. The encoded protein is CASSMRQDESYEQYF.

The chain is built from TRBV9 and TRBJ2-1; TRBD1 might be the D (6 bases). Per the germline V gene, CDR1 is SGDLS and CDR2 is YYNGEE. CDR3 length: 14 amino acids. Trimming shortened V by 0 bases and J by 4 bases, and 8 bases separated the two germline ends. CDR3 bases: TGTGCCAGCAGCGTAGCGGACAGATACAATGAGCAGTTCTTC. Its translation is CASSVADRYNEQFF.

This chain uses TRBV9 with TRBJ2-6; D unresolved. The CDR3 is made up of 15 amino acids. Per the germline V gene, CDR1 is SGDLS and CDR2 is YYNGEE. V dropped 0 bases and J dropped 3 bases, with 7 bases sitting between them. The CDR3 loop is CASSVAGYGANVLTF. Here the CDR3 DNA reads TGTGCCAGCAGCGTAGCCGGGTATGGGGCCAACGTCCTGACTTTC.

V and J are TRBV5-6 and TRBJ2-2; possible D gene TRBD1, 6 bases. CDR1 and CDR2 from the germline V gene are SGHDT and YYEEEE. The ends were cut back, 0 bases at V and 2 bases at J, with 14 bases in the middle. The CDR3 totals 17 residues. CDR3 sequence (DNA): TGTGCCAGCAGCTTGGTTTCCGGGACACTCAACACCGGGGAGCTGTTTTTT. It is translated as CASSLVSGTLNTGELFF.

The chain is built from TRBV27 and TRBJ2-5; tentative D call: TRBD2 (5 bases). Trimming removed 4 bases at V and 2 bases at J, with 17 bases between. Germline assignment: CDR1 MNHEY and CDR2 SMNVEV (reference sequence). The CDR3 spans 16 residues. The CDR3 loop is CASSSIGREIQETQYF. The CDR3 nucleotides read TGTGCCAGCAGTTCGATAGGACGGGAAATACAAGAGACCCAGTACTTC.

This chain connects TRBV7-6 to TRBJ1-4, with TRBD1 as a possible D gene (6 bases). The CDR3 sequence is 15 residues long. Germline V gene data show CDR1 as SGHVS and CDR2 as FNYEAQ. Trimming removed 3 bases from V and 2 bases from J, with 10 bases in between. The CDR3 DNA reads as TGTGCCAGCAGCTTGGGGGCGTTGACTAATGAAAAACTGTTTTTT. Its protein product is CASSLGALTNEKLFF.

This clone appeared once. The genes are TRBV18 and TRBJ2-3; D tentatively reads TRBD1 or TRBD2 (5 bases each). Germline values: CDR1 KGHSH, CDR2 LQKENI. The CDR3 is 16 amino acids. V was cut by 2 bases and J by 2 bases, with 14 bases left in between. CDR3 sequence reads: CASSPGGRVLTDTQYF. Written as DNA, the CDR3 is TGTGCCAGCTCACCAGGAGGCAGGGTCCTCACAGATACGCAGTATTTT.

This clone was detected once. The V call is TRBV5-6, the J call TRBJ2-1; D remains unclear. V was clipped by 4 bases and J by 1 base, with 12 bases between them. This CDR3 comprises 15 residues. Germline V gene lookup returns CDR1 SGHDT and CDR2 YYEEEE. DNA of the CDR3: TGTGCCAGCAGCGTTTCGTGGGCTTCCTACAATGAGCAGTTCTTC. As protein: CASSVSWASYNEQFF.

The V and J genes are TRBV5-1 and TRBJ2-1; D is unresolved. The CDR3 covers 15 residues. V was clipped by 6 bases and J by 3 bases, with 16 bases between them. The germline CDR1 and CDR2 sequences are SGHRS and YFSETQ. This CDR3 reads CASTRGDGFYNEQFF. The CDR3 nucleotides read TGCGCCAGCACTAGAGGCGACGGCTTCTACAATGAGCAGTTCTTC.

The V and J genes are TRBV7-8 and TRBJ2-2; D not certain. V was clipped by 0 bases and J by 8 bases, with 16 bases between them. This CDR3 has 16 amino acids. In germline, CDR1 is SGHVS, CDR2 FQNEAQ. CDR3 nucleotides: TGTGCCAGCAGCTTAGCCCGAACGTATACCGGGGGGGAGCTGTTTTTT. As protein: CASSLARTYTGGELFF.

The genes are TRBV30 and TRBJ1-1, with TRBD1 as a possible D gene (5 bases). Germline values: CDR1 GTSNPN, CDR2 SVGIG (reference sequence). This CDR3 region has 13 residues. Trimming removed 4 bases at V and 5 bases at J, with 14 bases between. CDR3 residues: CAWTPQGQTEAFF. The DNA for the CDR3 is TGTGCCTGGACCCCGCAGGGCCAAACTGAAGCTTTCTTT.

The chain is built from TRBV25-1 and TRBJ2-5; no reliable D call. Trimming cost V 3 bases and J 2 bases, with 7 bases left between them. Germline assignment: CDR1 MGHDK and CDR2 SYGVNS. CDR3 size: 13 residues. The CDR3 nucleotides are TGTGCCAGCAGTGATCTGGGTCAAGAGACCCAGTACTTC. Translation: CASSDLGQETQYF.

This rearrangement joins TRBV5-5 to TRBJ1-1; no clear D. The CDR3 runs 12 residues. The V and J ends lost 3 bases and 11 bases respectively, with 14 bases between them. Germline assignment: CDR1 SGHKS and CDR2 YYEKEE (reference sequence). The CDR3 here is CASSSDPYGAFF. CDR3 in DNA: TGTGCCAGCAGCTCCGACCCCTATGGGGCTTTCTTT.

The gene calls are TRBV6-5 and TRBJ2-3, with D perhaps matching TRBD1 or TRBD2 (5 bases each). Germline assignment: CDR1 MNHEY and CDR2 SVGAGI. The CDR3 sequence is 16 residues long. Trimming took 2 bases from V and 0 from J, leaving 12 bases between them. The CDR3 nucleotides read TGTGCCAGCAGTTACCGCTGGGGACGGAGCACAGATACGCAGTATTTT. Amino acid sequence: CASSYRWGRSTDTQYF.

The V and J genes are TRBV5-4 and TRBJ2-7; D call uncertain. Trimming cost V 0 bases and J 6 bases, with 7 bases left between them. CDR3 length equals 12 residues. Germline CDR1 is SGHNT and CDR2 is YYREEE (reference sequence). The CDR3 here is CASSLAGTEQYF. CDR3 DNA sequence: TGTGCCAGCAGCTTGGCCGGAACCGAGCAGTACTTC.

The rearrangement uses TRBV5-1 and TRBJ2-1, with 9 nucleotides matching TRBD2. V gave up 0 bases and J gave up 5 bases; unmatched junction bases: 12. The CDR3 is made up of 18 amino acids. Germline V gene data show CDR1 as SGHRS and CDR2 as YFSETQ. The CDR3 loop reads CASSLEGFAGGRNNEQFF. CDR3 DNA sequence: TGCGCCAGCAGCTTGGAAGGTTTTGCGGGAGGGCGCAACAATGAGCAGTTCTTC.

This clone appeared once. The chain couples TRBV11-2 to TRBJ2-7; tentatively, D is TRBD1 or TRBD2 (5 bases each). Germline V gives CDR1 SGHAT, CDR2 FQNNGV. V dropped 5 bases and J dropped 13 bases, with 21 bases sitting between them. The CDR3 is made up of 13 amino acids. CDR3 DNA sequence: TGTGCCAGCAGCGACAGATGGGGGTCCCGAGAATACTTC. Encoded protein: CASSDRWGSREYF.

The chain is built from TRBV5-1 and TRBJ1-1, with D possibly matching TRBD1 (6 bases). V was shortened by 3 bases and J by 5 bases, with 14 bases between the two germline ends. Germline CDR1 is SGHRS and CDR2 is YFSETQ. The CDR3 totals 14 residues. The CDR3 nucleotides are TGCGCCAGCAGCTCGTCAAGCCAGGGGACTGAAGCTTTCTTT. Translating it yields CASSSSSQGTEAFF.